These 31 T cell receptor beta chains were all obtained from the same sample, sequenced in a study of T-cell memory formation after mild COVID-19. From the 5' RACE reads, TCRdb called clonotypes with MiXCR, one entry per CDR3 protein. The data contain 50,000 to 75,000 distinct CDR3 sequences, 9.3% of them singletons. The sequenced sample consisted of PBMCs or a T cell subset sorted from them (not recorded which). Source of these receptors: a man between 18 and 29 years old who had mild COVID-19 (a few samples of this study predate the infection). Cell type and time point are not known.

Ten or more counts support this clonotype. The chain recombines TRBV5-1 with TRBJ2-5; D is unclear. With 0 bases removed from V and 7 bases from J, the gap between germline ends came to 16 bases. CDR1 and CDR2 (germline): SGHRS, YFSETQ. The CDR3 consists of 15 residues. This CDR3 is CASSLGSGLIRTQYF. As DNA, the CDR3 is TGCGCCAGCAGCTTGGGGTCTGGGTTGATACGGACCCAGTACTTC.

CDR3 sequence reads: CASSPGAGAVDTEAFF. The DNA for the CDR3 is TGCGCCAGCAGCCCCGGGGCGGGGGCTGTCGACACTGAAGCTTTCTTT. The chain is built from TRBV5-1 and TRBJ1-1, with D possibly TRBD1 on 6 matching bases. Germline CDR1 is SGHRS and CDR2 is YFSETQ. The CDR3 extends over 16 amino acids. Trimming took off 4 bases at V and 3 bases at J, with 19 bases between the two ends.

The V and J genes are TRBV7-2 and TRBJ2-1; 9 nucleotides align to TRBD1. CDR1 SGHTA and CDR2 FQGNSA come from the germline V gene. The trim removed 7 bases at V and 3 bases at J, leaving 10 bases unmatched. The CDR3 runs to 16 residues. The CDR3, as DNA: TGTGCCAGCATCATGACAGGGGGGGCTTTCTACAATGAGCAGTTCTTC. It codes for CASIMTGGAFYNEQFF.

This clonotype was observed at least ten times. The chain couples TRBV6-2 or TRBV6-3 to TRBJ2-3; 7 nucleotides match TRBD2. Losses at the gene ends were 2 bases for V and 2 bases for J; bases not matched to a gene: 4. The germline gives CDR1 MNHEY, CDR2 SVGEGT. This CDR3 has 15 residues. The DNA of the CDR3 is TGTGCCAGCAGTTACGAGGGACTAACCACAGATACGCAGTATTTT. This gives the protein CASSYEGLTTDTQYF.

The gene calls are TRBV7-9 and TRBJ2-7; 7 positions agree with TRBD1. CDR1 is SEHNR and CDR2 is FQNEAQ in the germline V gene (reference sequence). The V and J ends lost 3 bases and 5 bases, in that order; junction bases with no gene match: 7. The CDR3 sequence is 14 residues long. The CDR3 loop is CASSLRQGEDEQYF. As DNA, the CDR3 is TGTGCCAGCAGCTTGAGACAGGGAGAAGACGAGCAGTACTTC. Looking up the rest from reference TRBV7-9 and TRBJ2-7 gives the full variable domain: DTGVSQNPRHKITKRGQNVTFRCDPISEHNRLYWYRQTLGQGPEFLTYFQNEAQLEKSRLLSDRFSAERPKGSFSTLEIQRTEQGDSAMYLCASSLRQGEDEQYFGPGTRLTVT.

This clonotype has more than one count but fewer than ten. J is TRBJ2-5 and V is TRBV27; D gene uncertain. The germline CDR1 and CDR2 sequences are MNHEY and SMNVEV (reference sequence). V lost 5 bases and J 0 bases, leaving 7 bases between the germline ends. CDR3 length equals 13 residues. The CDR3 protein is CASSAQDQETQYF. The CDR3 DNA reads as TGTGCCAGCAGTGCCCAAGACCAAGAGACCCAGTACTTC.

The rearrangement joins TRBV12-3 or TRBV12-4 to TRBJ1-2, with TRBD1 matching over 9 bases. The CDR3 runs to 15 residues. V lost 5 bases to trimming and J lost 4 bases; unmatched junction nucleotides: 8. The DNA of the CDR3 is TGTGCCAGCAGTGCCCGGGACAGGGCAGTCTATGGCTACACCTTC. Translation gives CASSARDRAVYGYTF.

The rearrangement joins TRBV5-1 to TRBJ2-7; D possibly uses TRBD1 or TRBD2 (5 bases each). The CDR3 totals 16 residues. The V end lost 0 bases, the J end lost 2 bases, and 15 bases lay between the germline ends. Germline-derived CDR1 and CDR2 are SGHRS and YFSETQ. The CDR3 is CASSLDSGGAPYEQYF. The CDR3 region has the DNA TGCGCCAGCAGCTTGGATAGTGGGGGAGCCCCCTACGAGCAGTACTTC.

This clonotype was counted a few times. The chain combines TRBV12-3 or TRBV12-4 with TRBJ2-1; TRBD2 aligns across 10 bases. The CDR3 covers 15 residues. The V and J ends lost 5 bases and 3 bases, in that order; junction bases with no gene match: 4. The DNA for the CDR3 is TGTGCCAGCAGTGTACAGCGGGGGGGCTACAATGAGCAGTTCTTC. Amino acids: CASSVQRGGYNEQFF.

This chain links TRBV9 with TRBJ1-1, with D tentatively TRBD1 (5 bases). The CDR3 loop spans 14 amino acids. Germline V gene sequence: CDR1 SGDLS, CDR2 YYNGEE. Trimming cost V 0 bases and J 3 bases, with 9 bases left between them. For the CDR3, the DNA is TGTGCCAGCAGCGTAGGGGGGTATGACACTGAAGCTTTCTTT. It codes for CASSVGGYDTEAFF.

This clonotype was counted between two and nine times. This chain connects TRBV5-4 to TRBJ2-5; TRBD2 agrees at 8 bases. This CDR3 has 14 residues. The J segment lost 5 bases and the V segment lost 4 bases, leaving 7 bases of the junction unmatched. CDR1 is SGHNT, CDR2 YYREEE, per germline (reference sequence). CDR3 loop: CASSPGGARETQYF. The CDR3 bases are TGTGCCAGCAGCCCCGGGGGGGCCCGGGAGACCCAGTACTTC.

This chain uses TRBV5-5 with TRBJ1-1, with D perhaps TRBD1 (5 bases). Deletions cut 1 base from V and 5 bases from J, with 12 bases between. Germline V gene data show CDR1 as SGHKS and CDR2 as YYEKEE (reference sequence). CDR3 length: 14 residues. The CDR3 DNA reads as TGTGCCAGCAGCTTGTACGGGGGTATGACTGAAGCTTTCTTT. It translates to CASSLYGGMTEAFF. Supplemented by reference TRBV5-5 and TRBJ1-1, the full variable domain reads DAGVTQSPTHLIKTRGQQVTLRCSPISGHKSVSWYQQVLGQGPQFIFQYYEKEERGRGNFPDRFSARQFPNYSSELNVNALLLGDSALYLCASSLYGGMTEAFFGQGTRLTVV.

This clonotype was observed a handful of times. The V call is TRBV6-1, the J call TRBJ2-7, with TRBD2 matching over 10 bases. Per the germline V gene, CDR1 is MNHNS and CDR2 is SASEGT. V lost 7 bases to trimming and J lost 7 bases; unmatched junction nucleotides: 10. The CDR3 is 14 amino acids. The CDR3 DNA sequence: TGTGCCAGCACCGAATTGCCTAGCGGGGGAGAGCAGTACGTC. Translation gives CASTELPSGGEQYV.

In its sample, this clonotype was seen many times. This chain uses TRBV7-2 with TRBJ1-4, with a possible D match to TRBD1 (5 bases). CDR3 length: 15 residues. Germline V lookup: CDR1 SGHTA, CDR2 FQGNSA. V was trimmed by 5 bases and J by 7 bases, leaving 17 bases between them. The CDR3 region has the DNA TGTGCCAGCAGCCCCAGACCAACCCAGGGTGAAAAACTGTTTTTT. Translating gives CASSPRPTQGEKLFF.

This clonotype has more than one count but fewer than ten. The chain carries TRBV7-8 and TRBJ2-5, with 7 positions matching TRBD2. CDR3 length: 16 amino acids. The germline V gene has CDR1 SGHVS and CDR2 FQNEAQ. V lost 7 bases and J lost 7; bases outside the gene matches: 18. The CDR3 spells CASIFRRDGGGRTQYF. Written as DNA, the CDR3 is TGTGCCAGCATCTTTCGTCGGGACGGCGGGGGACGGACCCAGTACTTC.

This chain links TRBV7-3 with TRBJ1-6; D perhaps matches TRBD1 (5 bases). Germline CDR1 SGHTA, CDR2 FQGTGA. Trimming stripped 1 base from V and 8 bases from J, with 12 bases between. The CDR3 loop spans 15 amino acids. Here the CDR3 reads CASSLRRGRDSPLHF. In DNA, the CDR3 is TGTGCCAGCAGCTTAAGACGGGGCAGGGATTCACCCCTCCACTTT.

This clonotype was seen repeatedly, ten times or more. The rearrangement links TRBV5-1 to TRBJ1-2; tentative D call: TRBD1 (5 bases). Trimming took 1 base from V and 4 from J, leaving 8 bases between them. This CDR3 comprises 13 residues. In germline, CDR1 is SGHRS, CDR2 YFSETQ. CDR3 DNA: TGCGCCAGCAGCTTGACCACAGGCTATGGCTACACCTTC. Translated, it gives CASSLTTGYGYTF.

This clonotype was recorded a few times. The chain employs TRBV6-5 and TRBJ2-2; D perhaps matches TRBD1 (5 bases). The ends were cut back, 0 bases at V and 8 bases at J, with 10 bases in the middle. In germline, CDR1 is MNHEY, CDR2 SVGAGI. The CDR3 runs to 14 residues. The DNA for the CDR3 is TGTGCCAGCAGTTACTCCCGTGGGGCAGGGGAGCTGTTTTTT. Residues: CASSYSRGAGELFF.

The V and J genes are TRBV7-9 and TRBJ2-1; D unclear. This CDR3 is built from 11 residues. Trimming removed 3 bases from V and 9 bases from J, with 6 bases in between. Germline V lookup: CDR1 SEHNR, CDR2 FQNEAQ (reference sequence). Here the CDR3 DNA reads TGTGCCAGCAGCTTTTTAGGTGAGCAGTTCTTC. Its protein is CASSFLGEQFF. Based on the CDR3 plus reference TRBV7-9 and TRBJ2-1, the full variable domain is DTGVSQNPRHKITKRGQNVTFRCDPISEHNRLYWYRQTLGQGPEFLTYFQNEAQLEKSRLLSDRFSAERPKGSFSTLEIQRTEQGDSAMYLCASSFLGEQFFGPGTRLTVL.

A single count supports this clonotype. The chain is built from TRBV20-1 and TRBJ2-6; tentatively, D is TRBD1 or TRBD2 (6 bases each). Trimming removed 3 bases at V and 1 base at J, with 22 bases between. The germline V gene has CDR1 DFQATT and CDR2 SNEGSKA (reference sequence). The CDR3 extends over 19 amino acids. The chain's CDR3 is CSARGAYGGRLSGANVLTF. The CDR3 nucleotides are TGCAGTGCTAGGGGGGCTTATGGGGGGCGCCTATCTGGGGCCAACGTCCTGACTTTC.

This sequence joins TRBV28 and TRBJ2-3; D is ambiguous. The germline V gene encodes CDR1 MDHEN and CDR2 SYDVKM. The CDR3 totals 13 residues. Trimming stripped 5 bases from V and 2 bases from J, with 8 bases between. CDR3 coding DNA: TGTGCCAGCAGTCAGCCCAACACAGATACGCAGTATTTT. Its translation: CASSQPNTDTQYF.

This clonotype came up many times. The chain links TRBV5-1 to TRBJ2-7; D remains unclear. The ends were cut back, 2 bases at V and 3 bases at J, with 15 bases in the middle. The CDR3 is 15 residues long. Germline CDR1 and CDR2: SGHRS and YFSETQ. Here the CDR3 DNA reads TGCGCCAGCAGCTTAGGCCCGTCGCTAATCTACGAGCAGTACGTC. Translating it yields CASSLGPSLIYEQYV.

This clonotype was found a few times. V is TRBV4-3 and J is TRBJ2-3; no clear D gene. V dropped 1 base and J dropped 2 bases, with 4 bases sitting between them. The CDR3 runs 13 residues. Germline assignment: CDR1 LGHNA and CDR2 YSLEER. CDR3 region: CASSQASTDTQYF. DNA for the CDR3: TGCGCCAGCAGCCAAGCTTCCACAGATACGCAGTATTTT.

This chain joins TRBV6-2 or TRBV6-3 and TRBJ2-5; D is possibly TRBD1 (6 bases). Germline CDR1 and CDR2: MNHEY and SVGEGT. CDR3 length: 15 amino acids. V was shortened by 4 bases and J by 1 base, with 13 bases between the two germline ends. The CDR3 DNA sequence: TGTGCCAGCAGTTTGGGACACAGCGGCCAAGAGACCCAGTACTTC. Translating gives CASSLGHSGQETQYF.

This clonotype came up a few times. This rearrangement joins TRBV11-2 to TRBJ1-1; maybe TRBD1 (6 bases). Germline lookup yields CDR1 SGHAT and CDR2 FQNNGV. Trimming pared 5 bases from V and 9 bases from J, leaving 13 bases between. The CDR3 spans 12 residues. In nucleotides, the CDR3 is TGTGCCAGCAGCCCGGACAGCTTCAAAGCTTTCTTT. Amino acids: CASSPDSFKAFF.

The rearrangement uses TRBV20-1 and TRBJ2-1; D unclear. Germline V lookup: CDR1 DFQATT, CDR2 SNEGSKA (reference sequence). CDR3 size: 15 residues. Trimming took 5 bases from V and 0 from J, leaving 14 bases between them. In DNA form, the CDR3 reads TGCAGTGCTCGTCAGATGGCAAGCTCCTACAATGAGCAGTTCTTC. Amino acids: CSARQMASSYNEQFF.

The chain employs TRBV7-9 and TRBJ1-4; D is possibly TRBD1 (6 bases). The V end lost 8 bases, the J end lost 7 bases, and 14 bases lay between the germline ends. The CDR3 is 13 amino acids. The germline V gene encodes CDR1 SEHNR and CDR2 FQNEAQ (reference sequence). This CDR3 is CASGNPGAEKLFF. DNA of the CDR3: TGTGCCAGCGGCAACCCGGGGGCTGAAAAACTGTTTTTT. Full variable domain (outside the CDR3, taken from reference TRBV7-9 and TRBJ1-4): DTGVSQNPRHKITKRGQNVTFRCDPISEHNRLYWYRQTLGQGPEFLTYFQNEAQLEKSRLLSDRFSAERPKGSFSTLEIQRTEQGDSAMYLCASGNPGAEKLFFGSGTQLSVL.

The chain is built from TRBV7-9 and TRBJ1-1, with 10 positions matching TRBD1. CDR1 is SEHNR, CDR2 FQNEAQ, per germline (reference sequence). With V trimmed by 1 base and J by 2 bases, 7 bases remained unmatched. There are 17 residues in the CDR3. The CDR3 loop reads CASSLVGQGGINTEAFF. CDR3 DNA sequence: TGTGCCAGCAGCTTAGTCGGACAGGGGGGAATAAACACTGAAGCTTTCTTT.

The chain employs TRBV20-1 and TRBJ1-5, with TRBD1 identical over 7 bases. This CDR3 has 13 amino acids. Germline-derived CDR1 and CDR2 are DFQATT and SNEGSKA (reference sequence). Losses at the gene ends were 3 bases for V and 5 bases for J; bases not matched to a gene: 4. The CDR3 DNA sequence: TGCAGTGCTAGCAGGGGGGTCGATCAGCCCCAGCATTTT. Translating gives CSASRGVDQPQHF.

This clonotype occurred a few times. The gene calls are TRBV12-3 or TRBV12-4 and TRBJ1-5, with 8 positions matching TRBD1. V dropped 7 bases and J dropped 8; count of bases not matched to a gene: 10. The CDR3 runs 14 residues. CDR3 sequence (DNA): TGTGCCAGCACTAGAGGGACAGGTTTGAAGCCCCAGCATTTT. This encodes CASTRGTGLKPQHF.

This clonotype rates as medium-sized. This chain links TRBV20-1 with TRBJ2-3; D unclear. The CDR3 totals 11 residues. Trimming left V 6 bases short and J 3 bases short, with 7 bases between. In germline, CDR1 is DFQATT, CDR2 SNEGSKA (reference sequence). The CDR3 reads CSARRTDTQYF. The CDR3 nucleotides read TGCAGTGCCCGCAGGACAGATACGCAGTATTTT.